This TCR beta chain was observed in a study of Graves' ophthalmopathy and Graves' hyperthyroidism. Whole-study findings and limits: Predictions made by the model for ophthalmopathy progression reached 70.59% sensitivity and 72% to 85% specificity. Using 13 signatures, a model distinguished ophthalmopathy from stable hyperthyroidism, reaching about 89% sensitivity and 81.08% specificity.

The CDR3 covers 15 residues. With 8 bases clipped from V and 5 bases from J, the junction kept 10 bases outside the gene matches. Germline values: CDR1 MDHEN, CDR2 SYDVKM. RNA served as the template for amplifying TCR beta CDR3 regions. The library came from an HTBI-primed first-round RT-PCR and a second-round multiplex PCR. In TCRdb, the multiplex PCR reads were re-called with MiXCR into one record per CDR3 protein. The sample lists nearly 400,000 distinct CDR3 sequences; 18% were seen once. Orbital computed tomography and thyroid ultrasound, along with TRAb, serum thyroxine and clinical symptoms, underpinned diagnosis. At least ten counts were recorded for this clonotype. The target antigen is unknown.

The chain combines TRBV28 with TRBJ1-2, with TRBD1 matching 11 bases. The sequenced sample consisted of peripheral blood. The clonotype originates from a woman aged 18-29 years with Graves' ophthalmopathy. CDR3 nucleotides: TGTGCCAGCCGCAACCCCGGGACAGGGGGTTATGGCTACACCTTC. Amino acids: CASRNPGTGGYGYTF.